Reported below is one T cell receptor (beta chain). The Seattle patients, enrolled during active infection, were followed longitudinally. As handled by the study authors: Amplifying reference gene primers gave estimates of nucleated cell counts. Data came from immunoSEQ multiplex PCR; TCRdb stores just in-frame clones and leaves some out. D and trimming were read from the DNA, whereas the V and J calls and clone size are those reported in that table. The repertoire holds 210,000 or so clones, approximately 85% seen once, with 5% to 6.5% in the top ten. The data stem from a study of blood T cell repertoires in COVID-19. As for the study in general: COVID-19 samples, acute and convalescent, were from the United States, Italy and Spain. T cells, B-cell-depleted T cells, or PBMCs provided the cDNA or gDNA that served as material.

The V gene lost 6 bases and the J gene lost 3 bases, with 14 bases spanning the gap. CDR1 is MGHRA and CDR2 is YSYEKL in the germline V gene. This CDR3 region has 15 residues. Sequenced: peripheral blood. This chain links TRBV4-1 with TRBJ2-2; D is possibly TRBD2 (6 bases). The sequence was collected from a man aged 50 to 60 with COVID-19, enrolled during active disease. CDR3 region: CASRLTWGDTGELFF. In DNA, the CDR3 is TGCGCCAGCAGATTGACATGGGGGGACACCGGGGAGCTGTTTTTT.